Detailed here is one TCR beta chain. The CDR3 contains 14 residues. V lost 5 bases, J lost 5 bases, and 6 bases stayed unmatched. CDR1 and CDR2 (germline): SEHNR, FQNEAQ (reference sequence). The data are from a study of T cell changes during pregnancy in multiple sclerosis. Assay: immunoSEQ multiplex PCR; the TCRdb copy retains only in-frame clones and omits some. This sample has tens of thousands of clones, with 90% found just once. The rearrangement links TRBV7-9 to TRBJ2-1; 7 bases line up with TRBD2. The sequenced sample was CD8+ T cells from peripheral blood mononuclear cells, obtained before pregnancy. This TCR came from a female donor with multiple sclerosis, enrolled in a pregnancy study. The chain's CDR3 is CASSRGGQHNEQFF. In nucleotides, the CDR3 is TGTGCCAGCAGCAGGGGAGGGCAACACAATGAGCAGTTCTTC.